Below, 31 T cell receptor beta chains from the same sample are listed, as sequenced in a study of T cell clones after liver transplantation. Sequencing was performed with immunoSEQ multiplex PCR; in TCRdb, only in-frame clones are kept and a portion is missing. The data show over 50,000 clones, approximately 88% seen once. The sequenced sample was CD4+ T cells from blood, obtained before liver transplant. Receptors originate from a human donor who received a liver transplant.

The J gene is TRBJ1-5, the V gene TRBV7-6; TRBD1 agrees at 7 bases. V trimming: 4 bases; J trimming: 3 bases; junction bases outside the gene matches: 6. This CDR3 region has 15 residues. Per germline, CDR1 SGHVS and CDR2 FNYEAQ. CDR3 coding DNA: TGTGCCAGCAGCTCCCCGGGACAGTTCAATCAGCCCCAGCATTTT. Translated: CASSSPGQFNQPQHF.

This rearrangement joins TRBV7-2 to TRBJ2-1; 8 nucleotides match TRBD2. CDR3 length equals 15 residues. The V gene's germline CDR1 is SGHTA and CDR2 FQGNSA. The junction had 10 bases not matched to a gene; V was cut back by 3 bases and J by 9 bases. CDR3 bases: TGTGCCAGCAGCTTTACGGGACTAGGAGATTCTGAGCAGTTCTTC. This codes for CASSFTGLGDSEQFF.

J is TRBJ2-7 and V is TRBV27; TRBD2 aligns across 13 bases. In germline, CDR1 is MNHEY, CDR2 SMNVEV (reference sequence). V trimming: 10 bases; J trimming: 7 bases; junction bases outside the gene matches: 7. There are 13 residues in the CDR3. The CDR3 is CATGLAGVGEQYF. CDR3 bases: TGTGCCACCGGACTAGCGGGAGTTGGGGAGCAGTACTTC.

The chain is built from TRBV5-1 and TRBJ2-5, with a possible D match to TRBD2 (7 bases). V lost 0 bases and J 8 bases, leaving 14 bases between the germline ends. The CDR3 has 14 amino acids. Germline V lookup: CDR1 SGHRS, CDR2 YFSETQ. In nucleotides, the CDR3 is TGCGCCAGCAGCTTGGAAGGGGGGGGGCGAACCCAGTACTTC. Protein sequence: CASSLEGGGRTQYF.

This clone appeared a single time. V gene TRBV7-3 combines with J gene TRBJ2-3; D possibly corresponds to TRBD1 (6 bases). Trimming took off 0 bases at V and 4 bases at J, with 20 bases between the two ends. Germline CDR1 is SGHTA and CDR2 is FQGTGA. CDR3 length: 18 residues. The CDR3 DNA sequence: TGTGCCAGCAGCTTAACGGGTAGAGGGAACAGGGCCCCAGATACGCAGTATTTT. Its protein is CASSLTGRGNRAPDTQYF.

The rearrangement links TRBV29-1 to TRBJ2-5, with 12 bases fitting TRBD1. The length of the CDR3 is 14 residues. Germline loops: CDR1 SQVTM, CDR2 ANQGSEA. Trimming removed 6 bases from V and 1 base from J; junction bases left unmatched: 3. The CDR3 DNA reads TGCAGCGTGGGGACAGGGGGCCTCCAAGAGACCCAGTACTTC. Translation: CSVGTGGLQETQYF.

This sequence joins TRBV28 and TRBJ2-6; D uncertain. V lost 3 bases and J 0 bases, leaving 9 bases between the germline ends. CDR1 is MDHEN, CDR2 SYDVKM, per germline. The CDR3 has 16 amino acids. The CDR3 spells CASSLGTASGANVLTF. Written as DNA, the CDR3 is TGTGCCAGCAGTTTGGGTACGGCCTCTGGGGCCAACGTCCTGACTTTC.

The rearrangement uses TRBV7-2 and TRBJ1-1; D uncertain. There are 15 residues in the CDR3. Germline lookup yields CDR1 SGHTA and CDR2 FQGNSA. V gave up 6 bases and J gave up 1 base, with 15 bases separating them. The CDR3 nucleotides read TGTGCCAGCAGTGGGCTAACCCTAGGGAACACTGAAGCTTTCTTT. Translating it yields CASSGLTLGNTEAFF.

The rearrangement links TRBV5-1 to TRBJ2-5; 12 bases fit TRBD2. V shed 1 base and J 1 base; nucleotides not matched to a gene: 8. CDR1 is SGHRS, CDR2 YFSETQ, per germline. The CDR3 is made up of 18 amino acids. As DNA, the CDR3 is TGCGCCAGCAGCTTGATGACTAGCGGGGGTGTAGTCCAAGAGACCCAGTACTTC. It codes for CASSLMTSGGVVQETQYF.

The chain uses TRBV4-1 and TRBJ1-6; 8 bases match TRBD1. Germline CDR1 reads MGHRA; CDR2 reads YSYEKL. CDR3 length: 21 residues. After removal of 0 bases from V and 7 bases from J, the junction contained 20 bases not matched to a gene. CDR3 DNA sequence: TGCGCCAGCAGCCAAGATCTGTACGGGACAGGATTCCGTTTAGGGAATTCACCCCTCCACTTT. Amino acids: CASSQDLYGTGFRLGNSPLHF.

V and J are TRBV11-2 and TRBJ1-2, with 7 positions matching TRBD1. The CDR3 loop spans 15 amino acids. Trimming cost V 7 bases and J 6 bases; bases outside gene matches: 14. Germline assignment: CDR1 SGHAT and CDR2 FQNNGV. CDR3 DNA sequence: TGTGCCAGCAATCCGATAAGGGACAGCCCCCATGGCTACACCTTC. This translates into CASNPIRDSPHGYTF.

The sample holds a few counts of this clone. The rearrangement joins TRBV5-1 to TRBJ1-1; D remains unclear. The CDR3 extends over 14 amino acids. V was clipped by 6 bases and J by 0 bases, with 12 bases between them. The V gene's germline CDR1 is SGHRS and CDR2 YFSETQ. The CDR3 protein is CASTKDGMNTEAFF. CDR3 nucleotide sequence: TGCGCCAGCACCAAGGACGGCATGAACACTGAAGCTTTCTTT.

The CDR3 loop is CAWSGGSANTGELFF. CDR3 DNA: TGTGCCTGGAGTGGGGGCAGTGCGAACACCGGGGAGCTGTTTTTT. V is TRBV30 and J is TRBJ2-2, with D tentatively TRBD1 (5 bases). This CDR3 is built from 15 residues. CDR1 is GTSNPN, CDR2 SVGIG, per germline (reference sequence). V was pared by 1 base and J by 0 bases, with 9 bases between.

CDR3 residues: CAIRGSAGGGDTQYF. CDR3 nucleotides: TGTGCCATCAGGGGTTCGGCGGGAGGAGGAGATACGCAGTATTTT. The gene calls are TRBV10-3 and TRBJ2-3; TRBD2 agrees at 8 bases. Germline V gene data show CDR1 as ENHRY and CDR2 as SYGVKD. The CDR3 spans 15 residues. The trim removed 6 bases at V and 5 bases at J, leaving 10 bases unmatched.

By proportion, this clone is medium-sized. This chain connects TRBV29-1 to TRBJ2-2; D might be TRBD2 (6 bases). Trimming removed 7 bases from V and 2 bases from J, with 14 bases in between. Germline CDR1 is SQVTM and CDR2 is ANQGSEA. This CDR3 contains 14 residues. CDR3 DNA sequence: TGCAGCGCCCGGAGGGATTTCAACACCGGGGAGCTGTTTTTT. This translates into CSARRDFNTGELFF.

This clone was recorded a few times. V usage is TRBV18 and J usage is TRBJ2-1, with TRBD1 matching over 7 bases. This CDR3 is built from 13 residues. Germline CDR1 is KGHSH and CDR2 is LQKENI. Trimming removed 3 bases from V and 7 bases from J; junction bases left unmatched: 3. CDR3 in amino acids: CASSPGQTNEQFF. The CDR3 bases are TGTGCCAGCTCACCGGGACAGACGAATGAGCAGTTCTTC.

The chain joins TRBV19 to TRBJ1-4, with no clear D. This CDR3 comprises 13 residues. Germline CDR1 and CDR2: LNHDA and SQIVND (reference sequence). The V end lost 5 bases, the J end lost 3 bases, and 7 bases lay between the germline ends. The CDR3 DNA follows: TGTGCCAGTAGTCTCAATGCTAATGAAAAACTGTTTTTT. It is translated as CASSLNANEKLFF.

This chain joins TRBV5-5 and TRBJ1-2; tentatively, D is TRBD1 (5 bases). The length of the CDR3 is 15 residues. Per the germline V gene, CDR1 is SGHKS and CDR2 is YYEKEE (reference sequence). The V gene lost 0 bases and the J gene lost 5 bases, with 14 bases spanning the gap. CDR3 coding DNA: TGTGCCAGCAGCTTGGCCTGGGACGGCCTATATGGCTACACCTTC. Translation gives CASSLAWDGLYGYTF.

This clone was counted once. V is TRBV19 and J is TRBJ2-3, with 13 positions matching TRBD2. The junction had 3 bases not matched to a gene; V was cut back by 5 bases and J by 4 bases. CDR1 and CDR2 (germline): LNHDA, SQIVND (reference sequence). CDR3 length: 15 amino acids. CDR3 DNA sequence: TGTGCCAGTAGTTTACTAGCGGGAGGGTCAGATACGCAGTATTTT. Protein product: CASSLLAGGSDTQYF.

The DNA of the CDR3 is TGCGCCAGCAGCACCGGGACTAGCGGTTACAATGAGCAGTTCTTC. Translated, it gives CASSTGTSGYNEQFF. The genes are TRBV5-1 and TRBJ2-1, with TRBD2 matching over 11 bases. The CDR3 is 15 amino acids. CDR1 is SGHRS, CDR2 YFSETQ, per germline. J gave up 4 bases and V 4 bases, and 4 bases lay outside the gene matches.

The J gene is TRBJ2-2, the V gene TRBV6-4; D unresolved. Per the germline V gene, CDR1 is MRHNA and CDR2 is SNTAGT. The V end was cut by 3 bases, the J end by 1 base, with 6 bases between. The CDR3 covers 14 residues. The CDR3 here is CASSELQNTGELFF. The CDR3, as DNA: TGTGCCAGCAGTGAACTACAGAACACCGGGGAGCTGTTTTTT.

This clone was picked up a small number of times. This chain connects TRBV7-9 to TRBJ2-6; no definite D call. Looked up from germline, CDR1 is SEHNR and CDR2 is FQNEAQ (reference sequence). The V end lost 5 bases, the J end lost 1 base, and 9 bases lay between the germline ends. The CDR3 runs 15 residues. The CDR3 region is CASSVGISGANVLTF. DNA for the CDR3: TGTGCCAGCAGCGTCGGAATATCTGGGGCCAACGTCCTGACTTTC.

The V and J genes are TRBV5-4 and TRBJ2-3, with a possible D match to TRBD2 (5 bases). The CDR3 covers 11 residues. The germline gives CDR1 SGHNT, CDR2 YYREEE (reference sequence). Between the trimmed V and J ends, which lost 9 bases and 3 bases, there was a span of 8 bases. CDR3 in amino acids: CATPGTDTQYF. The CDR3 DNA is TGTGCCACCCCGGGGACAGATACGCAGTATTTT.

This clone has more than one count but fewer than ten. The V gene is TRBV5-4, the J gene TRBJ2-7; TRBD1 matches at 8 bases. The length of the CDR3 is 15 residues. Germline-derived CDR1 and CDR2 are SGHNT and YYREEE (reference sequence). The trim removed 2 bases at V and 3 bases at J, leaving 7 bases unmatched. The chain's CDR3 is CASSFGQGIDYEQYF. The CDR3 nucleotides read TGTGCCAGCAGCTTTGGACAGGGCATAGACTACGAGCAGTACTTC.

This chain joins TRBV30 and TRBJ1-3, with 8 bases fitting TRBD1. The CDR3 totals 13 residues. The germline gives CDR1 GTSNPN, CDR2 SVGIG (reference sequence). V gave up 8 bases and J gave up 1 base; unmatched junction bases: 4. The DNA of the CDR3 is TGTGCCGGAGACAGGGGTTCTGGAAACACCATATATTTT. The encoded protein is CAGDRGSGNTIYF.

This chain connects TRBV15 to TRBJ2-7; 14 bases fit TRBD2. Germline V gives CDR1 LNHNV, CDR2 YYDKDF (reference sequence). The V segment lost 4 bases and the J segment 7 bases; nucleotides outside the gene matches: 3. This CDR3 is 14 amino acids long. The DNA for the CDR3 is TGTGCCACCAGCATAGGACTAGCGGGGGGAGAGCAGTACTTC. As protein: CATSIGLAGGEQYF.

V usage is TRBV10-3 and J usage is TRBJ2-2; 8 nucleotides align to TRBD1. This CDR3 region has 15 residues. CDR1 ENHRY and CDR2 SYGVKD come from the germline V gene. V gave up 6 bases and J gave up 0 bases; unmatched junction bases: 3. The CDR3 sequence is CAIRTTGANTGELFF. The DNA of the CDR3 is TGTGCCATCAGGACGACAGGGGCGAACACCGGGGAGCTGTTTTTT.

The chain joins TRBV27 to TRBJ1-2; D not resolved. Germline assignment: CDR1 MNHEY and CDR2 SMNVEV (reference sequence). The ends were cut back, 2 bases at V and 0 bases at J, with 10 bases in the middle. CDR3 length: 15 residues. CDR3 sequence reads: CASSLTWEANYGYTF. In DNA, the CDR3 is TGTGCCAGCAGTTTAACCTGGGAGGCTAACTATGGCTACACCTTC.

This clone was seen more than once but under ten times. The chain joins TRBV5-6 to TRBJ1-2; 12 nucleotides align to TRBD1. J lost 2 bases, V lost 0 bases, and 5 bases had no gene match. The CDR3 runs to 17 residues. CDR1 is SGHDT and CDR2 is YYEEEE in the germline V gene. CDR3: CASSLAWDRGPNYGYTF. For the CDR3, the DNA is TGTGCCAGCAGCTTGGCGTGGGACAGGGGGCCGAACTATGGCTACACCTTC.

This chain connects TRBV29-1 to TRBJ2-3, with D tentatively TRBD2 (6 bases). V was shortened by 7 bases and J by 6 bases, with 20 bases between the two germline ends. Germline V lookup: CDR1 SQVTM, CDR2 ANQGSEA. There are 14 residues in the CDR3. The CDR3 DNA is TGCAGCGCCCGAGGACCCCTACGGGGGGATACGCAGTATTTT. Its translation is CSARGPLRGDTQYF.

CDR3 nucleotides: TGTGCCAGCAGTCGCAGCGGGAGGCCCGGGGAGCTGTTTTTT. It yields the protein CASSRSGRPGELFF. The chain carries TRBV6-1 and TRBJ2-2; 9 nucleotides match TRBD2. Germline CDR1 is MNHNS and CDR2 is SASEGT. This CDR3 is 14 amino acids long. J gave up 6 bases and V 5 bases, and 4 bases lay outside the gene matches.